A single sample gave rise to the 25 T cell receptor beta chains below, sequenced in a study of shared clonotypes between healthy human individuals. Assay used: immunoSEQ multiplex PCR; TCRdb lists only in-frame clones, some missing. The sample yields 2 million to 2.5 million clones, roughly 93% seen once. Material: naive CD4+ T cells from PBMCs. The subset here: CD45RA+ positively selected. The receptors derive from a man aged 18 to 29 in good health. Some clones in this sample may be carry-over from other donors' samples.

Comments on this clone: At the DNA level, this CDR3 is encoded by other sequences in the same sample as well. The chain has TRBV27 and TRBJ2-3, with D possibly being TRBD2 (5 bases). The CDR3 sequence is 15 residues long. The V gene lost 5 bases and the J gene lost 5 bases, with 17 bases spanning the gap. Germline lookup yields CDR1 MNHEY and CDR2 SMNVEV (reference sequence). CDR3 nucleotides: TGTGCCAGCAGTCTCTCGGGGAGCCCCGGAGATACGCAGTATTTT. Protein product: CASSLSGSPGDTQYF.

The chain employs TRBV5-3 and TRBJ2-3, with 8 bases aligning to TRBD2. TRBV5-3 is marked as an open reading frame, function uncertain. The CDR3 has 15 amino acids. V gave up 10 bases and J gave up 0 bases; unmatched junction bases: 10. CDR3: CARSGSLVSTDTQYF. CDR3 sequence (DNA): TGTGCCCGGAGCGGGAGTTTAGTGAGCACAGATACGCAGTATTTT.

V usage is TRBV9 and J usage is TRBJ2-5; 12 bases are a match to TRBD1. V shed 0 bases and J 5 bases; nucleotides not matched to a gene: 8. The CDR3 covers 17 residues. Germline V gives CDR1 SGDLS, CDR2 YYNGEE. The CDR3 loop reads CASSVVGTGGAGETQYF. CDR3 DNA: TGTGCCAGCAGCGTAGTCGGGACAGGGGGCGCCGGCGAGACCCAGTACTTC.

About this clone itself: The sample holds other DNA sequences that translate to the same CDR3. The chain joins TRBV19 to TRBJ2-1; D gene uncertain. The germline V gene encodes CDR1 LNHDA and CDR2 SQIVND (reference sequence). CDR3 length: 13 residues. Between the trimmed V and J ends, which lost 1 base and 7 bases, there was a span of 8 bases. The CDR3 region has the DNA TGTGCCAGTAGTATAGCATCCCTAAATGAGCAGTTCTTC. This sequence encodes CASSIASLNEQFF.

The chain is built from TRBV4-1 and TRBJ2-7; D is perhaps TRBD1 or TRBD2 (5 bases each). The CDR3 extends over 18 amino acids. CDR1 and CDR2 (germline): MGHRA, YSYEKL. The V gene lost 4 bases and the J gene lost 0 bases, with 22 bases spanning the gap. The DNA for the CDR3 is TGCGCCAGCAGCCCCATGGGGCTACCCAAACTAGGCTCCTACGAGCAGTACTTC. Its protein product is CASSPMGLPKLGSYEQYF.

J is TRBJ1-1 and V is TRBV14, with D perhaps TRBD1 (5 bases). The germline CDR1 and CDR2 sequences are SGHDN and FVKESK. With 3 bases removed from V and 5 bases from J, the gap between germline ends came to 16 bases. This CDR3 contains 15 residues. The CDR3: CASSHAGQMGTEAFF. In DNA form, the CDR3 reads TGTGCCAGCAGCCATGCAGGGCAGATGGGGACTGAAGCTTTCTTT.

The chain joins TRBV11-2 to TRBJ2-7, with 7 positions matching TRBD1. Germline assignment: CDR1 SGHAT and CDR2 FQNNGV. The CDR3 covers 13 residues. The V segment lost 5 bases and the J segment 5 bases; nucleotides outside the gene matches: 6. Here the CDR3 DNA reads TGTGCCAGCAGCCCCTCAGACAGGGACGAGCAGTACTTC. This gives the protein CASSPSDRDEQYF. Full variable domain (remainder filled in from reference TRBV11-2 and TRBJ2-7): EAGVAQSPRYKIIEKRQSVAFWCNPISGHATLYWYQQILGQGPKLLIQFQNNGVVDDSQLPKDRFSAERLKGVDSTLKIQPAKLEDSAVYLCASSPSDRDEQYFGPGTRLTVT.

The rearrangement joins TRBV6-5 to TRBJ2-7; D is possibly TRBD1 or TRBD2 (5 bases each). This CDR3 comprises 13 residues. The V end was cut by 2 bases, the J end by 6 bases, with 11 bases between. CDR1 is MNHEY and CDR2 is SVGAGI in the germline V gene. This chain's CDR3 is CASSYATGGEQYF. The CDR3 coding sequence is TGTGCCAGCAGTTACGCCACAGGAGGCGAGCAGTACTTC.

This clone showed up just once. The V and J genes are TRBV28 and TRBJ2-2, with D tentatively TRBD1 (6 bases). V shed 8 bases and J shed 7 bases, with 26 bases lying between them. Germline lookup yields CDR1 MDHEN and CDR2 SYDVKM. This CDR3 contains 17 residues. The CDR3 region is CASLPSLWGLGVGELFF. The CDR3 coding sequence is TGTGCCAGCCTCCCCAGTCTTTGGGGGCTGGGTGTCGGGGAGCTGTTTTTT.

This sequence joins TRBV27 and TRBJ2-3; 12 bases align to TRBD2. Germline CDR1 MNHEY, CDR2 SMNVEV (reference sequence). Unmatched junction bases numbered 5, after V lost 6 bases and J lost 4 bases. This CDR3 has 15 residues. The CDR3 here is CASRTSGRPPDTQYF. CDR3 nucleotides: TGTGCCAGCAGAACTAGCGGGAGGCCCCCAGATACGCAGTATTTT.

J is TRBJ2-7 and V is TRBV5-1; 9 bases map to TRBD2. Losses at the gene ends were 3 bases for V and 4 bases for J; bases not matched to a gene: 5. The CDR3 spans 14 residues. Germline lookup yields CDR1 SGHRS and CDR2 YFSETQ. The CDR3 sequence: CASSYGLASYEQYF. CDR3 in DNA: TGCGCCAGCAGCTATGGACTAGCGAGTTACGAGCAGTACTTC.

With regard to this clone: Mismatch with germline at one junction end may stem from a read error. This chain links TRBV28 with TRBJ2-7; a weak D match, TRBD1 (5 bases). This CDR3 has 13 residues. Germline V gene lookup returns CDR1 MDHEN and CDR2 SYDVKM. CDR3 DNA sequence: TGTGCCAGCAGCCTCCGCCCAGGGTACGAGGAGTACTTC. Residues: CASSLRPGYEEYF.

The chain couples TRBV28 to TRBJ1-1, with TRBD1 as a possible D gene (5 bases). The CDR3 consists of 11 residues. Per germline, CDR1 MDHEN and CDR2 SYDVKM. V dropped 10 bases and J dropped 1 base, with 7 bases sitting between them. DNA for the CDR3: TGTGCCATCAGGGCGAACACTGAAGCTTTCTTT. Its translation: CAIRANTEAFF.

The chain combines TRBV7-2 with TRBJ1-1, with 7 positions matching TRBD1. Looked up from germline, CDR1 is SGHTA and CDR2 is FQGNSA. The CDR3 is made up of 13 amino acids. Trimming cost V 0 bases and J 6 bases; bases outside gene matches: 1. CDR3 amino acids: CASSLAGQSEAFF. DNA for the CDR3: TGTGCCAGCAGCTTAGCGGGACAGTCTGAAGCTTTCTTT.

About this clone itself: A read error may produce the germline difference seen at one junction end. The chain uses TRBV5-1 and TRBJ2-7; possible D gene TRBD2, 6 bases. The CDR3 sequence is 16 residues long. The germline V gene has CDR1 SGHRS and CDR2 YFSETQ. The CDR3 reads CAGSLSPGTVTYEQYF. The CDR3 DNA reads TGCGCCGGCAGCTTGAGCCCCGGGACTGTCACCTACGAGCAGTACTTC.

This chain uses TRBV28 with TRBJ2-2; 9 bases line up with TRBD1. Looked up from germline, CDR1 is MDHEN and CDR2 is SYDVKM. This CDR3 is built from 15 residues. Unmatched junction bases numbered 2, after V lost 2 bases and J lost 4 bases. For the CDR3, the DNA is TGTGCCAGCAGTTTAGGGACAGGGCCCACCGGGGAGCTGTTTTTT. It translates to CASSLGTGPTGELFF.

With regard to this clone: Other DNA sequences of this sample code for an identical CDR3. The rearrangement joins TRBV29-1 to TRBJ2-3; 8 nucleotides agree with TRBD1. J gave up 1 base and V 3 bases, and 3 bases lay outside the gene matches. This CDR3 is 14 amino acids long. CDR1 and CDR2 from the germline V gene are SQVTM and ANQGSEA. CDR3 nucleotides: TGCAGCGTTGACGGGACAGGAGGCACAGATACGCAGTATTTT. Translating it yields CSVDGTGGTDTQYF.

CDR3 bases: TGTGCCAGCAGCCCGACTAGCCGTGAGCAGTTCTTC. This sequence encodes CASSPTSREQFF. The chain has TRBV7-8 and TRBJ2-1; 7 nucleotides align to TRBD2. CDR3 length equals 12 residues. After removal of 5 bases from V and 9 bases from J, the junction contained 4 bases not matched to a gene. Germline CDR1 and CDR2: SGHVS and FQNEAQ. The whole variable domain, filled in from reference TRBV7-8 and TRBJ2-1, reads GAGVSQSPRYKVAKRGQDVALRCDPISGHVSLFWYQQALGQGPEFLTYFQNEAQLDKSGLPSDRFFAERPEGSVSTLKIQRTQQEDSAVYLCASSPTSREQFFGPGTRLTVL.

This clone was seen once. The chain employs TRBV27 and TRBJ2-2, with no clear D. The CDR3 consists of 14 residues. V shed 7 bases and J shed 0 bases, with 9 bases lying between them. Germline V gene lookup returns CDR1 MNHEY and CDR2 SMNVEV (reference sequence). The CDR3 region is CASTGHTNTGELFF. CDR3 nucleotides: TGTGCCAGCACCGGCCACACGAACACCGGGGAGCTGTTTTTT.

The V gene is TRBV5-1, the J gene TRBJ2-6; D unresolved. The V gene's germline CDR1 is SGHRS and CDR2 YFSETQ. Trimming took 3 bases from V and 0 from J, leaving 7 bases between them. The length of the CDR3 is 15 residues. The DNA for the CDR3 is TGCGCCAGCAGCTCAGACGGCTCTGGGGCCAACGTCCTGACTTTC. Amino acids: CASSSDGSGANVLTF.

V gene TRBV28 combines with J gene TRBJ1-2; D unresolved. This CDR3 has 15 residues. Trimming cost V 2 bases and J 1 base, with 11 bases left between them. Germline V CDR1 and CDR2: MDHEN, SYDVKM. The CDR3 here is CASSLVTAVNYGYTF. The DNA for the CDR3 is TGTGCCAGCAGTTTAGTCACGGCCGTTAACTATGGCTACACCTTC.

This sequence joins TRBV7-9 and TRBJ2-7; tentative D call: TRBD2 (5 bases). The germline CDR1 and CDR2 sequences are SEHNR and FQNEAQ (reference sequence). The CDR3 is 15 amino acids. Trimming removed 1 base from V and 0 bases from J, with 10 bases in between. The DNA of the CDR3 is TGTGCCAGCAGCTTAGTCGTGGGGAGCTCCTACGAGCAGTACTTC. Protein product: CASSLVVGSSYEQYF.

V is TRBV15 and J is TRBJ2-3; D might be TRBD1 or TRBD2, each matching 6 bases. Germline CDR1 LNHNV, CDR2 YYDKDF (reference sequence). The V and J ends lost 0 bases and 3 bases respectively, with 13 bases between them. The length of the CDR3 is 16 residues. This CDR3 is CATSRDGGLRTDTQYF. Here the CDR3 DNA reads TGTGCCACCAGCAGAGATGGGGGGCTAAGGACAGATACGCAGTATTTT.

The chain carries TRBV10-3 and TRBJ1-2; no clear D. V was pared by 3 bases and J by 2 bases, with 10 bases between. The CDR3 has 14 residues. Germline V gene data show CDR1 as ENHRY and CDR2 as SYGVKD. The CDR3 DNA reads TGTGCCATCAGTGATCTTACAGAAAACTATGGCTACACCTTC. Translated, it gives CAISDLTENYGYTF.

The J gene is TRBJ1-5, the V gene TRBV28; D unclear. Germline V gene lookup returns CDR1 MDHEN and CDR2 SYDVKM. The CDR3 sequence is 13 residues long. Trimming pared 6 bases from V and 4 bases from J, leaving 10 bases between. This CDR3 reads CASSRNWNQPQHF. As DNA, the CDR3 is TGTGCCAGCAGCCGGAACTGGAATCAGCCCCAGCATTTT.